This entry describes one TCR beta chain. This record belongs to a study of T cell changes during pregnancy in multiple sclerosis. Unmatched junction bases numbered 4, after V lost 3 bases and J lost 8 bases. The CDR3 is made up of 14 amino acids. CDR1 and CDR2 from the germline V gene are SNHLY and FYNNEI. Using immunoSEQ multiplex PCR, the repertoire was profiled, and TCRdb retains in-frame clones only, with some absent. The sample holds tens of thousands of clones, around 90% seen once. This clonotype was sampled from a female donor with multiple sclerosis, enrolled in a pregnancy study. This chain joins TRBV2 and TRBJ2-1; the match to TRBD2 covers 10 bases. The sequences come from CD8+ T cells from peripheral blood mononuclear cells, collected before pregnancy. The CDR3 reads CASSETSGYHEQFF. CDR3 nucleotides: TGTGCCAGCAGTGAGACTAGCGGGTACCATGAGCAGTTCTTC.